This paragraph covers one T cell receptor beta chain sequence. Authors' methods: Counts of nucleated cells, estimated from reference gene primer amplification, were obtained. Sequenced by immunoSEQ multiplex PCR; TCRdb stores in-frame clones only, minus some. V and J calls plus clone size are reproduced from that table; the DNA served to infer D and trimming. The sample holds some 94,000 clones; around 86% are singletons and the top ten take roughly 1.1%. The CDR3 extends over 13 amino acids. Germline-derived CDR1 and CDR2 are MDHEN and SYDVKM. Trimming cost V 5 bases and J 1 base, with 8 bases left between them. The data derive from a study of blood T cell repertoires in COVID-19. Study-level background: Acute and convalescent COVID-19 specimens originated in the United States, Italy and Spain. T cells, B-cell-depleted T cells, or PBMCs provided the cDNA or gDNA that served as material.

The sequence came from a human donor in a cohort sampled during active COVID-19. The chain joins TRBV28 to TRBJ1-1; perhaps TRBD1 as D (6 bases). Sample: peripheral blood. Written as DNA, the CDR3 is TGTGCCAGCAGTCCCAGGGGGAACACTGAAGCTTTCTTT. This gives the protein CASSPRGNTEAFF. The full variable domain, with the rest looked up from reference TRBV28 and TRBJ1-1, is DVKVTQSSRYLVKRTGEKVFLECVQDMDHENMFWYRQDPGLGLRLIYFSYDVKMKEKGDIPEGYSVSREKKERFSLILESASTNQTSMYLCASSPRGNTEAFFGQGTRLTVV.